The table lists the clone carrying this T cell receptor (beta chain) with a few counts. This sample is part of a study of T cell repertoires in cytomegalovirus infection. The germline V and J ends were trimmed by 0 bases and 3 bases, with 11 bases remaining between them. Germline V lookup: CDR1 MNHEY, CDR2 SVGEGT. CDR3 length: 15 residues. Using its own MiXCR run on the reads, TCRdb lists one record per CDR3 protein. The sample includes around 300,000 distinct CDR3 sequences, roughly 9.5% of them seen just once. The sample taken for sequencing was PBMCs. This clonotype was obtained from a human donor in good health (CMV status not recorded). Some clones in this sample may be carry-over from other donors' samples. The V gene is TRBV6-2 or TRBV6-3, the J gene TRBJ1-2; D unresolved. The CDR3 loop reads CASSYSGRQHYGYTF. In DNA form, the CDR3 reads TGTGCCAGCAGTTACTCTGGGAGGCAACACTATGGCTACACCTTC.